This T cell receptor (beta chain) was recorded in a study of OX40 agonist ivuxolimab in advanced cancers. The study, taken as a whole, reports: Expanded clones tended on average to be more numerous among CD8+ T cells than CD4+.

On this clone itself: Antigen: not known.

Trimming removed 3 bases at V and 10 bases at J, with 17 bases between. In germline, CDR1 is SGDLS, CDR2 YYNGEE. The CDR3 is 14 residues long. The table came from immunoSEQ multiplex PCR; TCRdb's copy has only in-frame clones and leaves some out. The sample shows 95,000 to 120,000 clones, under 95% of them seen only once. The sequence was obtained from an adult with an advanced solid tumor such as melanoma, head and neck, liver or kidney cancer. The chain has TRBV9 and TRBJ1-5; unclear D gene. This material consisted of CD4+ or CD8+ T cells sorted from blood, taken in a trial of the OX40 agonist ivuxolimab. In nucleotides, the CDR3 is TGTGCCAGCAGCGCCCTAGACACGTTTGCACCCCAGCATTTT. This gives the protein CASSALDTFAPQHF.